These 23 T cell receptor beta chains share one sample of origin, sequenced in a study of cytomegalovirus exposure and HLA in healthy donors. In the PCR, 60 Vbeta and 13 Jbeta primers were used. The table came from immunoSEQ multiplex PCR; TCRdb's copy has only in-frame clones and leaves some out. The data contain more than 150,000 clones, over 80% of them singletons. Sequencing was performed on PBMCs. The receptors were gathered from a girl aged 10-17 years in good health and CMV-seropositive.

The CDR3 reads CASSEAPLAGIEQYF. CDR3 nucleotide sequence: TGTGCCAGCAGTGAAGCCCCACTAGCGGGGATCGAGCAGTACTTC. The rearrangement uses TRBV2 and TRBJ2-7, with TRBD2 matching 10 bases. Germline values: CDR1 SNHLY, CDR2 FYNNEI. The CDR3 sequence is 15 residues long. The V and J ends lost 0 bases and 6 bases, in that order; junction bases with no gene match: 5.

The rearrangement joins TRBV27 to TRBJ2-1; 10 nucleotides align to TRBD2. Germline V gene lookup returns CDR1 MNHEY and CDR2 SMNVEV (reference sequence). After removal of 5 bases from V and 6 bases from J, the junction contained 10 bases not matched to a gene. This CDR3 region has 16 residues. The chain's CDR3 is CASSRLQREGVNEQFF. CDR3 nucleotides: TGTGCCAGCAGTAGACTCCAGCGGGAGGGCGTCAATGAGCAGTTCTTC.

The chain employs TRBV29-1 and TRBJ1-5; TRBD1 matches 9 bases. Germline CDR1 reads SQVTM; CDR2 reads ANQGSEA. The V gene end was trimmed by 4 bases and the J gene end by 9 bases; junction bases not matched to a gene: 4. CDR3 length: 12 amino acids. CDR3 DNA: TGCAGCGTTGGAACAGGGGGCAGGCCCCAGCATTTT. Translating gives CSVGTGGRPQHF.

V usage is TRBV4-1 and J usage is TRBJ2-1, with 10 bases matching TRBD2. CDR3 length: 16 amino acids. CDR1 MGHRA and CDR2 YSYEKL come from the germline V gene. Unmatched junction bases numbered 7, after V lost 4 bases and J lost 4 bases. The CDR3 sequence: CASSPGGLAVYNEQFF. The CDR3 coding sequence is TGCGCCAGCAGCCCGGGCGGACTAGCGGTTTACAATGAGCAGTTCTTC.

The CDR3 nucleotides are TGTGCCAGCAGCACGAGACAGGGAGGTGAGACCCAGTACTTC. Amino acid sequence: CASSTRQGGETQYF. V gene TRBV6-6 combines with J gene TRBJ2-5, with D possibly matching TRBD1 (7 bases). V gave up 6 bases and J gave up 5 bases, with 16 bases separating them. Germline-derived CDR1 and CDR2 are MNHNY and SVGAGI (reference sequence). The CDR3 has 14 residues.

The CDR3 is CASSLTGWSTDTQYF. The CDR3 nucleotides are TGTGCCAGCAGCTTGACAGGGTGGAGCACAGATACGCAGTATTTT. The chain uses TRBV7-2 and TRBJ2-3; 7 nucleotides align to TRBD1. With V trimmed by 3 bases and J by 0 bases, 3 bases remained unmatched. This CDR3 comprises 15 residues. From germline, CDR1 is SGHTA and CDR2 FQGNSA.

This clone was picked up a small number of times. At the DNA level, this CDR3 is encoded by other sequences in the same sample as well. The J gene is TRBJ2-7, the V gene TRBV6-5, with TRBD2 matching 7 bases. This CDR3 region has 15 residues. The V gene's germline CDR1 is MNHEY and CDR2 SVGAGI. V trimming: 0 bases; J trimming: 0 bases; junction bases outside the gene matches: 2. CDR3 region: CASSYSASGSYEQYF. The CDR3 coding sequence is TGTGCCAGCAGTTACTCGGCTAGCGGCTCCTACGAGCAGTACTTC.

CDR3 sequence reads: CASATSGRANEQYF. The CDR3, as DNA: TGTGCCAGCGCTACTAGCGGGAGGGCCAACGAGCAGTACTTC. The chain combines TRBV7-6 with TRBJ2-7, with 13 nucleotides matching TRBD2. The V segment lost 8 bases and the J segment 5 bases; nucleotides outside the gene matches: 6. This CDR3 has 14 residues. CDR1 and CDR2 (germline): SGHVS, FNYEAQ.

V is TRBV4-1 and J is TRBJ2-1, with D tentatively TRBD1 (5 bases). The germline V gene has CDR1 MGHRA and CDR2 YSYEKL. Deletions cut 4 bases from V and 13 bases from J, with 17 bases between. CDR3 size: 13 residues. The CDR3: CASSPPQGTLQFF. CDR3 DNA sequence: TGCGCCAGCAGCCCACCCCAGGGCACCCTCCAGTTCTTC.

The chain is built from TRBV5-1 and TRBJ2-7, with 10 bases aligning to TRBD2. The V gene's germline CDR1 is SGHRS and CDR2 YFSETQ. The length of the CDR3 is 16 residues. The junction had 8 bases not matched to a gene; V was cut back by 2 bases and J by 3 bases. The CDR3 loop reads CASSLVTSGRIYEQYF. In nucleotides, the CDR3 is TGCGCCAGCAGCTTAGTGACTAGCGGGCGAATCTACGAGCAGTACTTC.

The V and J genes are TRBV14 and TRBJ1-5; D gene uncertain. The CDR3 extends over 14 amino acids. From germline, CDR1 is SGHDN and CDR2 FVKESK. Trimming pared 4 bases from V and 3 bases from J, leaving 10 bases between. The DNA for the CDR3 is TGTGCCAGCAGCCTAGATGGCCCCAATCAGCCCCAGCATTTT. It yields the protein CASSLDGPNQPQHF.

V is TRBV7-9 and J is TRBJ2-2; 7 bases align to TRBD2. J was trimmed by 6 bases and V by 5 bases; bases with no gene match: 6. The CDR3 covers 14 residues. CDR1 SEHNR and CDR2 FQNEAQ come from the germline V gene (reference sequence). For the CDR3, the DNA is TGTGCCAGCAGCACCGGACTAGAGGCCGGGGAGCTGTTTTTT. As protein: CASSTGLEAGELFF.

The chain has TRBV5-4 and TRBJ1-2; maybe TRBD1 (6 bases). The CDR3 is 14 residues long. Germline V gene sequence: CDR1 SGHNT, CDR2 YYREEE (reference sequence). Trimming took off 3 bases at V and 5 bases at J, with 14 bases between the two ends. The CDR3 protein is CASSSGQPLYGYTF. The CDR3 DNA is TGTGCCAGCAGCTCAGGACAGCCCCTATATGGCTACACCTTC.

The chain carries TRBV18 and TRBJ1-2; D remains ambiguous. Germline assignment: CDR1 KGHSH and CDR2 LQKENI. V lost 2 bases and J lost 0, with 16 bases in between. The CDR3 length is 17 residues. The CDR3 nucleotides read TGTGCCAGCTCACCAGCCGGCGGAAGTCGAGCTAACTATGGCTACACCTTC. This translates into CASSPAGGSRANYGYTF.

The chain joins TRBV6-1 to TRBJ2-7; 10 bases align to TRBD1. V lost 7 bases to trimming and J lost 1 base; unmatched junction nucleotides: 7. Germline lookup yields CDR1 MNHNS and CDR2 SASEGT. The CDR3 has 15 residues. CDR3: CASMIRQGASYEQYF. The DNA for the CDR3 is TGTGCCAGCATGATAAGACAGGGGGCTTCCTACGAGCAGTACTTC.

In its sample, this clone was seen a few times. The chain has TRBV7-9 and TRBJ2-7; unclear D gene. The CDR3 extends over 13 amino acids. Germline assignment: CDR1 SEHNR and CDR2 FQNEAQ (reference sequence). V was shortened by 5 bases and J by 3 bases, with 11 bases between the two germline ends. As DNA, the CDR3 is TGTGCCAGCAGCCCGTTAAGCCTCTACGAGCAGTACTTC. This encodes CASSPLSLYEQYF.

V and J are TRBV5-1 and TRBJ2-7; D possibly corresponds to TRBD1 (6 bases). V was clipped by 0 bases and J by 5 bases, with 12 bases between them. The CDR3 totals 14 residues. Germline CDR1 SGHRS, CDR2 YFSETQ. Written as DNA, the CDR3 is TGCGCCAGCAGCTTGGCGGGCAGGGGCAACGAGCAGTACTTC. This encodes CASSLAGRGNEQYF.

The J gene is TRBJ1-2, the V gene TRBV9; 8 bases align to TRBD1. This CDR3 is 14 amino acids long. Germline lookup yields CDR1 SGDLS and CDR2 YYNGEE. V shed 0 bases, J shed 2 bases, and the junction held 0 bases outside the gene matches. The CDR3 DNA follows: TGTGCCAGCAGCGTAGGGGACAGGAACTATGGCTACACCTTC. This gives the protein CASSVGDRNYGYTF.

This clone was recorded a few times. The chain carries TRBV15 and TRBJ2-7; perhaps TRBD2 as D (5 bases). Trimming cost V 3 bases and J 4 bases, with 10 bases left between them. Germline V gene sequence: CDR1 LNHNV, CDR2 YYDKDF (reference sequence). The CDR3 sequence is 13 residues long. The CDR3 DNA reads as TGTGCCACCAGCAGCGGACTCGCTTACGAGCAGTACTTC. Its translation: CATSSGLAYEQYF.

V usage is TRBV5-4 and J usage is TRBJ2-7; a possible D gene is TRBD1 (7 bases). CDR1 is SGHNT, CDR2 YYREEE, per germline (reference sequence). The CDR3 has 14 amino acids. V was pared by 0 bases and J by 3 bases, with 10 bases between. In DNA, the CDR3 is TGTGCCAGCAGCTTGGCAGGGGGGAACTACGAGCAGTACTTC. Amino acid sequence: CASSLAGGNYEQYF.

The CDR3 loop is CASSLAMGVGGYTF. The CDR3 DNA follows: TGTGCCAGCAGCTTAGCGATGGGAGTAGGTGGCTACACCTTC. The J gene is TRBJ1-2, the V gene TRBV7-6, with D uncertain. The CDR3 runs to 14 residues. V was cut by 0 bases and J by 7 bases, with 12 bases left in between. Germline-derived CDR1 and CDR2 are SGHVS and FNYEAQ.

V usage is TRBV30 and J usage is TRBJ2-2; TRBD2 is a possible D gene (6 bases). This CDR3 has 15 amino acids. Germline loops: CDR1 GTSNPN, CDR2 SVGIG (reference sequence). With 8 bases removed from V and 0 bases from J, the gap between germline ends came to 16 bases. The CDR3: CARGLEVTNTGELFF. CDR3 bases: TGTGCCAGGGGACTGGAGGTTACGAACACCGGGGAGCTGTTTTTT.

The chain combines TRBV27 with TRBJ2-3, with 12 bases matching TRBD2. The CDR3 is 14 residues long. J was trimmed by 5 bases and V by 6 bases; bases with no gene match: 3. The germline CDR1 and CDR2 sequences are MNHEY and SMNVEV (reference sequence). CDR3: CASRLGLAGDTQYF. CDR3 coding DNA: TGTGCCAGCAGACTGGGACTAGCGGGAGATACGCAGTATTTT.